This T cell receptor beta chain was recorded in a study of cytotoxic CD8 clonotypes in ibrutinib-treated CLL. Overall study context: Average yields of roughly 260,000 productive templates and 75,000 to 100,000 productive rearrangements characterized the samples. Study outcomes and limitations: Public clonotypes, found uncommonly, either contracted or stayed stable on treatment. Clonality went higher at ibrutinib response and then dropped back toward baseline at progression.

Germline assignment: CDR1 SNHLY and CDR2 FYNNEI. V shed 8 bases and J shed 0 bases, with 10 bases lying between them. This CDR3 spans 14 amino acids. This clone was counted a single time. Its target is not known. Depths of 1 in 200,000 to 1 in 1 million T cells were the sequencing target. Produced via immunoSEQ multiplex PCR; TCRdb's table is partial and in-frame only. The table shows around 300,000 clones, with about 80% occurring only once. This receptor was identified in a human donor with chronic lymphocytic leukemia. The sequencing here drew on PBMCs, taken before ibrutinib treatment. The chain uses TRBV2 and TRBJ1-4, with a possible D match to TRBD1 (5 bases). CDR3 region: CASGGAATNEKLFF. The CDR3 region has the DNA TGTGCCAGCGGAGGGGCGGCAACTAATGAAAAACTGTTTTTT.